Given below is one T cell receptor beta chain in context. It has no known antigen specificity. One base away there is no much larger clone; base qualities are not given. The library was made by multiplex PCR. Sequencing used an Illumina HiSeq 4000. To build TCR beta libraries, CDR3 regions were amplified by Arm-PCR using iRepertoire HTBI primers. Gel purification was performed on PCR products prior to sequencing. In the original analysis: Gene usage analysis of CDR3 amino acid clonotypes relied on the roughly 64 TRBV and about 15 TRBJ segments identified across samples. Filtered high-quality paired reads were merged into contigs using COPE and FqMerger. Contigs were aligned with BLAST to IMGT TRBV, TRBD and TRBJ reference genes, and CDR3 was defined per IMGT. Clonotypes above 0.1% frequency were classified as highly expanded clones. Shannon entropy served as the measure of repertoire diversity, while the Gini coefficient captured V-J evenness. Public clonotypes were defined as clonotypes shared by more than one individual. TCRdb cleaned the public reads at Q25 with fastp, built clones with MiXCR and kept in-frame beta chains. Each entry is one CDR3 protein sequence, shown with its most common DNA and genes. TCRdb assigned the V and J calls; the authors' analysis was not used. This sample comprises a few hundred thousand distinct CDR3 sequences, 23% of them detected only once. The ten biggest clones cover less than 30% of the sample.

The intended sense of this specimen's time point label: persistent/refractory GD, antithyroid drugs over 5 years with positive TRAb. RNA was extracted from PBMCs in TRIzol for both TCR sequencing and RNA sequencing. Graves' disease was diagnosed according to American Thyroid Association guidelines. The patients came from an endocrinology department in Xi'an, China. Each patient gave 8.5 to 9.5 milliliters of peripheral blood, collected in an EDTA anticoagulant tube. PBMCs were isolated by Ficoll Paque Plus density gradient separation without further T cell sorting. RNA quality was checked with an Agilent 2100 Bioanalyzer and agarose gel, and concentration with a NanoDrop 2000. The data were obtained in a study of regulatory T cells in long-lasting Graves disease (dated by TCRdb to the early 2020s). Describing the broader study: To count as having persistent Graves' disease, a patient had to have received antithyroid drug treatment for over 5 years with TSH receptor autoantibodies remaining persistently positive. Patients with persistent Graves' disease were compared with patients with newly diagnosed Graves' disease using TCR sequencing and RNA sequencing of peripheral blood. The study took place in China and was registered as a clinical trial. A total of about 33 samples underwent TCR sequencing, from about 13 patients with persistent Graves' disease and approximately 20 patients with newly diagnosed Graves' disease. Antithyroid drugs had been taken for about 10.3 years on average by persistent Graves' disease patients in the clinical cohort.

The investigation overall reported the following: The small sample size was acknowledged by the authors as a limitation that may reduce accuracy. More public clonotypes were shared among persistent patients (over 2,500) than among newly diagnosed patients (more than 900). Only peripheral blood was studied, because thyroid tissue, the primary lesion, was inaccessible. Compared with newly diagnosed patients, patients with persistent Graves' disease had lower TCR Shannon entropy and fewer highly expanded clones, which suggests clonal expansion. Only the TCR beta chain was sequenced and analyzed. Preferential use of TRBV28, TRBJ1-2 and TRBJ2-5 was observed in persistent disease, whereas TRBV20-1 and TRBJ2-1 were favored in newly diagnosed disease.

Including the terminal cysteine and phenylalanine, the CDR3 comprises 13 residues. Here the CDR3 DNA is all that survives: 39 bases in frame from base 1. The junction carries 5 bases between V and J, which are trimmed by 0 bases and 4 bases respectively. The germline V gene provides CDR1 LGHNA and CDR2 YNFKEQ. The chain couples TRBV4-2 to TRBJ2-3, with the D segment identity uncertain. This clonotype was obtained from a woman in her thirties or forties with Graves disease. Donor details come from another sample of the same person, matched by shared clones. The sample consisted of peripheral blood mononuclear cells (PBMCs), taken when the disease was refractory, from a patient treated with antithyroid drugs. CDR3 loop: CASSQDFADTQYF. The nucleotide sequence is TGTGCCAGCAGCCAAGACTTTGCAGATACGCAGTATTTT.